Listed below are T cell receptor beta chains from one sample, sequenced in a study of CD8 T cells in ankylosing spondylitis. From the 5' RACE reads, TCRdb called clonotypes with MiXCR, one entry per CDR3 protein. The repertoire holds around 770,000 distinct CDR3 sequences, with roughly 19% as singletons. Sequencing was done on a sample of blood, either unsorted or a sorted T cell fraction (not recorded which). These receptor sequences come from a male donor with ankylosing spondylitis. Each CDR3 is given with its conserved first and last residue.

j_call v_call cdr3_aa
TRBJ1-1 TRBV30 CAWSVPGQPTEAFF
TRBJ1-5 TRBV9 CASSAGGRNQPQHF
TRBJ2-3 TRBV10-3 CAISEPSGTGGRDTQYF
TRBJ2-1 TRBV10-3 CATDGTGGNEQFF
TRBJ2-7 TRBV20-1 CSARVFGVLGEQYF
TRBJ2-3 TRBV6-4 CASSSVAGAKGDTQYF
TRBJ2-1 TRBV6-2/TRBV6-3 CASKSGVGDYEQFF
TRBJ2-1 TRBV11-1 CASSLGGQHNEQFF
TRBJ1-1 TRBV15 CATSRSMNTEAFF
TRBJ2-2 TRBV2 CASSSDRITGELFF
TRBJ2-7 TRBV28 CASSSLSPYEQYF
TRBJ1-1 TRBV5-1 CASKTGTGNTEAFF
TRBJ2-3 TRBV7-2 CASSLELAGGTDTQYF
TRBJ1-1 TRBV12-3/TRBV12-4 CASSLSLPVSTEAFF
TRBJ2-5 TRBV6-2/TRBV6-3 CASGIAGETQYF
TRBJ1-1 TRBV4-1 CASSQGDEAFF
TRBJ2-3 TRBV24-1 CATSDFGSNTDTQYF
TRBJ2-2 TRBV7-9 CASSLISGLNTGELFF
TRBJ2-3 TRBV4-3 CASSQDHGGLTDTQYF
TRBJ2-7 TRBV5-1 CASSLTAGQIYERYF
TRBJ1-2 TRBV7-9 CASSPEGDYGYTF
TRBJ2-3 TRBV5-1 CASPGQGSDTQYF
TRBJ1-2 TRBV4-1 CASSQGQTRYGYTF
TRBJ2-1 TRBV6-1 CASSRNTGGDYNEQFF
TRBJ1-2 TRBV29-1 CSVPQGEYGYTF
TRBJ2-1 TRBV3-1 CASSQDLATTYNEQFF
TRBJ1-1 TRBV5-6 CACSFSIDRTNTEAFF
TRBJ2-1 TRBV6-1 CASSGGGTSGPSIYNEQFF
TRBJ2-7 TRBV12-3/TRBV12-4 CASRQTGEGIGQYF
TRBJ2-7 TRBV4-1 CASSERDGEFYEQYF
TRBJ2-7 TRBV7-3 CASSLGPLGTSGRASYEQYF
TRBJ1-5 TRBV19 CASSIGQTFSNQPQHF
TRBJ1-6 TRBV5-5 CASSLDLMGYNSPLHF
TRBJ1-1 TRBV6-2/TRBV6-3 CASSRRDLNTEAFF
TRBJ1-6 TRBV7-9 CASSNRFSSYNSPLHF
TRBJ1-1 TRBV5-1 CASSFFTGGNTEAFF
TRBJ2-1 TRBV6-1 CASQGSSYNEQFF
TRBJ1-4 TRBV4-1 CASSQTPAEVATNEKLFF
TRBJ1-5 TRBV20-1 CSARVPGGGQPQHF
TRBJ2-7 TRBV27 CASSFRQSTYEQYF
TRBJ2-7 TRBV28 CASRRDSLYEQYF
TRBJ1-1 TRBV29-1 CSVEVMRTANTEAFF
TRBJ2-3 TRBV7-2 CASSSGLAPGTQYF
TRBJ1-5 TRBV12-5 CASGAADRASNQPQHF
TRBJ1-1 TRBV12-3/TRBV12-4 CASSLAPGYTEAFF
TRBJ2-5 TRBV4-1 CASSQELGGPQETQYF
TRBJ2-1 TRBV27 CASSLYDEGSEQFF
TRBJ1-1 TRBV5-1 CASSLDGPNTEAFF
TRBJ2-1 TRBV10-3 CAISETSSSYNEQFF
TRBJ2-7 TRBV4-1 CASSQTPANSYEQYF
TRBJ2-5 TRBV7-2 CASNPTHQAQYF
TRBJ2-3 TRBV4-1 CASSQGLAGLVSTDTQYF
TRBJ2-4 TRBV20-1 CSASIWGVVAKNIQYF
TRBJ2-3 TRBV12-3/TRBV12-4 CASSYRTGGSTDTQYF
TRBJ2-5 TRBV11-2 CASRVPSGVETQYF
TRBJ2-7 TRBV6-2/TRBV6-3 CASRTTQGYEQYF
TRBJ1-2 TRBV20-1 CSASFRGRWGYTF
TRBJ1-2 TRBV3-1 CASSHGRNNYGYTF
TRBJ2-5 TRBV5-1 CASSLTGQEQETQYF
TRBJ2-5 TRBV4-1 CASSLDREEQETQYF